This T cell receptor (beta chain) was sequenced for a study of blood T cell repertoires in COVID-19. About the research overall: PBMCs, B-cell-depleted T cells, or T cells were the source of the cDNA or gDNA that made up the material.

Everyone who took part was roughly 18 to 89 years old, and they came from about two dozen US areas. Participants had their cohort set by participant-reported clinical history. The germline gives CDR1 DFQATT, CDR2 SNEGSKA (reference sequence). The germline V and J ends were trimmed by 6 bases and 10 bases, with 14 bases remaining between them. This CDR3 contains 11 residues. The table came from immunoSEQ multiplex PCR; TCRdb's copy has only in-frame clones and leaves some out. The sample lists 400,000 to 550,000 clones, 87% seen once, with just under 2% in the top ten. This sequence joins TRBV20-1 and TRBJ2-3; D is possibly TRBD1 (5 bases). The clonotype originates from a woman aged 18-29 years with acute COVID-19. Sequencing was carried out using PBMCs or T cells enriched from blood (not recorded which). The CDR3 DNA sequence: TGCAGTGCAAAAGACAGCCCCTCGCAGTATTTT. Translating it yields CSAKDSPSQYF.